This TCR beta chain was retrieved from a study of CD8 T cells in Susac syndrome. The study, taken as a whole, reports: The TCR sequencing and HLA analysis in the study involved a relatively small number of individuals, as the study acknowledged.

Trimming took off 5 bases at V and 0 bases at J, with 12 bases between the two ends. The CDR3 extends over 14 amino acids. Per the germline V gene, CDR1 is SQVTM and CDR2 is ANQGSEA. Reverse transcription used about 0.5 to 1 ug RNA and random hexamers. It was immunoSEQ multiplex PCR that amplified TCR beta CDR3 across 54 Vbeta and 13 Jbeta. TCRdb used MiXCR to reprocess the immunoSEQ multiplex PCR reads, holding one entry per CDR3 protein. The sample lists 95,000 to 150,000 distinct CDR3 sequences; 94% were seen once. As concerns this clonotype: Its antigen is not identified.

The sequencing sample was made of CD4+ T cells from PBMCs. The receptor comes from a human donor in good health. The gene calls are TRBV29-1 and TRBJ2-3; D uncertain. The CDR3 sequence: CSVSSSLSTDTQYF. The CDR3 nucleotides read TGCAGCGTTAGTAGCAGTCTCAGCACAGATACGCAGTATTTT.